This T cell receptor beta chain was documented in a study of blood T cell repertoires in COVID-19. Across the whole study: Samples representing acute and convalescent COVID-19 were sourced from the United States, Italy and Spain.

TCRdb's table, derived via immunoSEQ multiplex PCR, lists solely in-frame clones and lacks some. The sample holds under 140,000 clones, around 82% seen once. CDR3 size: 12 residues. CDR1 LNHDA and CDR2 SQIVND come from the germline V gene (reference sequence). V gave up 4 bases and J gave up 4 bases, with 7 bases separating them. This sequence joins TRBV19 and TRBJ1-1, with a possible D match to TRBD1 (5 bases). The sequenced sample consisted of peripheral blood. The source is a woman between 55 and 75 years old with acute or convalescent COVID-19. The CDR3 sequence is CASSRRGTEAFF. DNA for the CDR3: TGTGCCAGTAGTAGAAGGGGCACTGAAGCTTTCTTT.